Listed below are T cell receptor beta chains from one sample, sequenced in a study of blood T cell repertoires in COVID-19. The protocol was immunoSEQ multiplex PCR, while the TCRdb copy is restricted to in-frame clones and leaves out a portion. The profile covers a few hundred thousand clones, with almost 90% appearing a single time and around 0.96% taken by the ten largest. Sequencing input: peripheral blood. The receptors were sampled from a woman aged 40 to 49 with COVID-19, enrolled during active disease. Both conserved end residues are part of each CDR3. A D gene is named only where the DNA matches it firmly. Not every row has a clone size; where given, it reads once, few, many or a size class.

j_call,clone_size,v_call,d_call,cdr3_nt,cdr3_aa
TRBJ2-5,NA,TRBV29-1,NA,TGCAGCGTTGTCGGCTCTAGTAAAGAGACCCAGTACTTC,CSVVGSSKETQYF
TRBJ1-1,NA,TRBV25-1,TRBD1,TGTGCCAGCAGTGAATGGGACAGGCCGATTGGGGACACTGAAGCCTTCTTT,CASSEWDRPIGDTEAFF
TRBJ1-5,NA,TRBV19,NA,TGTGCCAGTAGGTCAACAGGGAATCAGCCCCAGCATTTT,CASRSTGNQPQHF
TRBJ1-1,once,TRBV27,NA,TGTGCCAGCAAGGGGGGGGATGAGGACACTGAAGCTTTCTTT,CASKGGDEDTEAFF
TRBJ2-1,NA,TRBV5-1,TRBD1,TGCGCCAGCAGCTTAAGGGGACAGTACAATGAGCAGTTCTTC,CASSLRGQYNEQFF
TRBJ2-5,NA,TRBV4-1,TRBD2,TGCGCCAGCAGCCGCGGGGGTGTCCAGACCCAGTACTTC,CASSRGGVQTQYF
TRBJ2-3,NA,TRBV15,NA,TGTGCCACCAGCAGAGATGGGGGGAGCGCAGCTGGCACAGATACGCAGTATTTT,CATSRDGGSAAGTDTQYF
TRBJ2-4,NA,TRBV28,TRBD2,TGTGCCAGCAGTTCAGGACTAGCGGGAGGTTGGGACTTC,CASSSGLAGGWDF
TRBJ2-2,NA,TRBV18,TRBD1,TGTGCCAGCTCACCCCGACAGGGGTACACCGGGGAGCTGTTTTTT,CASSPRQGYTGELFF
TRBJ2-1,NA,TRBV4-1,TRBD1,TGCGCCAGCAGCGCGCCCGGACAGGGCCTCAATGAGCAGTTCTTC,CASSAPGQGLNEQFF
TRBJ2-5,few,TRBV11-2,TRBD2,TGTGCCAGCAGCTTAAATTCTGCGGGAGCAGGGGAGACCCAGTACTTC,CASSLNSAGAGETQYF
TRBJ2-1,NA,TRBV27,NA,TGTGCCAGCAGTTTCTGGGAGGAGGGCCGGAATGAGCAGTTCTTC,CASSFWEEGRNEQFF
TRBJ1-2,NA,TRBV6-5,NA,TGTGCCAGCAGTTACTCTCAAGCACCAGGGGACGGCTACACCTTC,CASSYSQAPGDGYTF
TRBJ1-1,NA,TRBV28,TRBD1,TGTGCCAGCAGGAGGACAGGTCTATATGAAGCTTTCTTT,CASRRTGLYEAFF
TRBJ1-1,NA,TRBV30,NA,TGTGCCTGGGAACGGTATAGAGACACTGAAGCTTTCTTT,CAWERYRDTEAFF
TRBJ1-5,NA,TRBV28,TRBD1,TGTGCCAGCAGTTCCGGACAGGGGAATCAGCCCCAGCATTTT,CASSSGQGNQPQHF
TRBJ1-6,NA,TRBV6-4,NA,TGTGCCAGCAGTGACTCGAAGCAGGGGAATTCACCCCTCCACTTT,CASSDSKQGNSPLHF
TRBJ2-3,NA,TRBV20-1,NA,TGCAGTGCTAGTGCGCTAGCGCGCACAGATACGCAGTATTTT,CSASALARTDTQYF
TRBJ1-3,once,TRBV20-1,NA,TGCAGTGCCCATGGGGGGAACACCATATATTTT,CSAHGGNTIYF
TRBJ2-3,NA,TRBV5-6,TRBD2,TGTGCCAGCAGCCTGGAGGGACTAGCGGGGGGGTACACAGATACGCAGTATTTT,CASSLEGLAGGYTDTQYF
TRBJ1-5,NA,TRBV28,NA,TGTGCCAGCAAAACCCCGGGGGGAGCTCAGCCCCAGCATTTT,CASKTPGGAQPQHF
TRBJ2-3,NA,TRBV14,TRBD1,TGTGCCAGCAGCAAACCGGGACAGGGGGCCAGGAGGACAGATACGCAGTATTTT,CASSKPGQGARRTDTQYF
TRBJ1-2,NA,TRBV28,NA,TGTGCCAGCAGTTCACCAACGACAGAGTATGGCTACACCTTC,CASSSPTTEYGYTF
TRBJ1-5,once,TRBV29-1,TRBD1,TGCAGCGCCCGGGGACAGTCAGGGCCCCAGCATTTT,CSARGQSGPQHF
TRBJ2-4,NA,TRBV28,NA,TGTGCCAGCGGCAGACTGAAAAACATTCAGTACTTC,CASGRLKNIQYF
TRBJ1-5,NA,TRBV3-1/TRBV3-2,NA,TGTGCCAGCAGCCAAGGGAGTAGCAATCAGCCCCAGCATTTT,CASSQGSSNQPQHF
TRBJ2-3,NA,TRBV7-3,NA,TGTGCCAGCAGCTTAGCCCAGAACACAGATACGCAGTATTTT,CASSLAQNTDTQYF
TRBJ1-1,NA,TRBV30,NA,TGTGCCTGGACCCAGACAGAGAACACTGAAGCTTTCTTT,CAWTQTENTEAFF
TRBJ2-1,once,TRBV4-3,TRBD1,TGCGCCAGCAGCCAAGAGGACAGGGAAGGCAATGAGCAGTTCTTC,CASSQEDREGNEQFF
TRBJ1-1,NA,TRBV7-9,NA,TGTGCCAGCAGCTTTACAGGTAGCACTGAAGCTTTCTTT,CASSFTGSTEAFF
TRBJ1-4,once,TRBV30,NA,TGTGCCTGGAGTGTACTTAAGGGGGAAAAACTGTTTTTT,CAWSVLKGEKLFF
TRBJ2-2,NA,TRBV5-6,TRBD2,TGTGCCAGCAGCTCGGCGGGGGGGCGTAGCACCGGGGAGCTGTTTTTT,CASSSAGGRSTGELFF
TRBJ2-5,NA,TRBV27,NA,TGTGCCAGCAGGAGGTGGGGGGGCGAGACCCAGTACTTC,CASRRWGGETQYF
TRBJ1-1,NA,TRBV3-1/TRBV3-2,TRBD1,TGTGCCAGCAGCCAAGATGTGGACAGGACCACTGAAGCTTTCTTT,CASSQDVDRTTEAFF
TRBJ2-7,NA,TRBV15,NA,TGTGCCACCAGCAGAGAGAGACAGAGCGAGCAGTACTTC,CATSRERQSEQYF
TRBJ2-1,NA,TRBV28,NA,TGTGCCACTAAGCCCAGTGGGAGGCGCTATGAGCAGTTCTTC,CATKPSGRRYEQFF
TRBJ1-2,NA,TRBV19,NA,TGTGCCAGTAGTAAAGGTCAGGCCTTTAGGAATATCAAAGCTAACTATGGCTACACCTTC,CASSKGQAFRNIKANYGYTF
TRBJ1-6,NA,TRBV30,NA,TGTGCCTGGAGTCTGGGAGCTGATTCACCCCTCCACTTT,CAWSLGADSPLHF
TRBJ1-2,NA,TRBV5-1,TRBD1,TGCGCCAGCAGCGGGACAGCGAAACTCTATGGCTACACCTTC,CASSGTAKLYGYTF
TRBJ2-4,few,TRBV6-5,TRBD2,TGTGCCAGCAGTTTAGGGACTAGAGGGGGTAAGGACATTCAGTACTTC,CASSLGTRGGKDIQYF
TRBJ1-1,NA,TRBV7-6,NA,TGTGCCAGCAGCTTAAGCCAGGGTCCTGAAGCTTTCTTT,CASSLSQGPEAFF
TRBJ1-5,NA,TRBV27,NA,TGTGCCAGCGCCGGGAGGATCTATCAGCCCCAGCATTTT,CASAGRIYQPQHF
TRBJ2-3,NA,TRBV19,TRBD2,TGTGCCAGCCGGACTAGCGGGAGGGCAGATACGCAGTATTTT,CASRTSGRADTQYF
TRBJ2-1,NA,TRBV28,NA,TGTGCCAGCAGCCCGGGACTCCCCAATGAGCAGTTCTTC,CASSPGLPNEQFF
TRBJ1-2,NA,TRBV28,TRBD1,TGTGCCAGCAGCCAACCCCGGATGTCTACGGGTGGACAGGCTTATGGCTACACCTTC,CASSQPRMSTGGQAYGYTF
TRBJ1-1,NA,TRBV5-1,NA,TGCGCCAGCAGCTATACAGGGTCCCCCATGAACACTGAAGCTTTCTTT,CASSYTGSPMNTEAFF
TRBJ2-7,NA,TRBV5-1,NA,TGCGCCAGCAGCTTTGCGTACGAGCAGTACTTC,CASSFAYEQYF
TRBJ1-5,NA,TRBV2,NA,TGTGCCAGCAGTGTCCGCATCGTCGGGGTCAACGGCAATCAGCCCCAGCATTTT,CASSVRIVGVNGNQPQHF
TRBJ1-4,NA,TRBV25-1,TRBD1,TGTGCCACCCAGGGGGCAGCTAATGAAAAACTGTTTTTT,CATQGAANEKLFF
TRBJ1-2,NA,TRBV29-1,TRBD1,TGCAGCGCACGACAGGGAAATGGCTACACCTTC,CSARQGNGYTF
TRBJ2-4,NA,TRBV28,TRBD2,TGTGCCAGCAGTGCGTTGTGGGGGGGACAAAACATTCAGTACTTC,CASSALWGGQNIQYF
TRBJ2-2,NA,TRBV6-2/TRBV6-3,NA,TGTGCCAGCAGTGCTACTGGAGGCGGGGAGCTGTTTTTT,CASSATGGGELFF
TRBJ2-1,NA,TRBV18,TRBD2,TGTGCCAGCTCACCAGACGCGGGAGGGCCATCAAGCTCCTACAATGAGCAGTTCTTC,CASSPDAGGPSSSYNEQFF
TRBJ2-7,NA,TRBV27,NA,TGTGCCAGCACCCACTTGTCGCGGGGCTGGGGCGAGCAGTACTTC,CASTHLSRGWGEQYF
TRBJ2-7,NA,TRBV28,TRBD1,TGTGCCAGCAGCTCTGGACAGGGGTACTACGAGCAGTACTTC,CASSSGQGYYEQYF
TRBJ1-5,NA,TRBV19,NA,TGTGCCACTGCTCGGGGGGCCCTTGGCAATCAGCCCCAGCATTTT,CATARGALGNQPQHF
TRBJ1-2,NA,TRBV29-1,NA,TGCAGCGATATTGGCGGGGACTTCTATGGCTACACCTTC,CSDIGGDFYGYTF
TRBJ1-1,once,TRBV25-1,TRBD1,TGTGCCAGCAGTGATAGACAGGGGCGAGCTTTCTTT,CASSDRQGRAFF
TRBJ1-6,few,TRBV6-1,NA,TGTGCCAGCAGTGGACTCGAAGGGGGCTCCTATAATTCACCCCTCCACTTT,CASSGLEGGSYNSPLHF